These 9 T cell receptor beta chains came from one sample sequenced in a study of identical twins. In TCRdb, the 5' RACE reads were re-called with MiXCR into one record per CDR3 protein. Here the sample spans about 210,000 distinct CDR3 sequences, less than 10% being singletons. Sequencing input: memory (CD45RO+) T cells sorted from blood. These receptors came from a woman aged 18-30 years in good health.

CDR3 nucleotide sequence: TGTGCCAGCAGTTACTACGGACGAAGTCCTGGCACAGATACGCAGTATTTT. Translated: CASSYYGRSPGTDTQYF. The V and J genes are TRBV6-5 and TRBJ2-3; D uncertain. V lost 1 base and J 1 base, leaving 15 bases between the germline ends. This CDR3 is 17 amino acids long. Germline values: CDR1 MNHEY, CDR2 SVGAGI.

This clonotype was seen at least ten times. The genes are TRBV6-1 and TRBJ2-7; the match to TRBD1 covers 8 bases. V lost 5 bases, J lost 4 bases, and 13 bases stayed unmatched. This CDR3 contains 16 residues. CDR1 and CDR2 from the germline V gene are MNHNS and SASEGT. The CDR3 DNA reads as TGTGCCAGCAGTCTGACAGGGGTGCATTCTTCTTACGAGCAGTACTTC. Protein sequence: CASSLTGVHSSYEQYF.

This clonotype was recorded a few times. This rearrangement joins TRBV20-1 to TRBJ1-6; tentatively, D is TRBD1 (5 bases). CDR1 and CDR2 (germline): DFQATT, SNEGSKA (reference sequence). This CDR3 is built from 15 residues. V gave up 5 bases and J gave up 7 bases, with 18 bases separating them. In DNA, the CDR3 is TGCAGTGCTGACGGCGGAGGGGCCCGCAATTCACCCCTCCACTTT. Its translation: CSADGGGARNSPLHF.

This clonotype occurred many times. The V and J genes are TRBV2 and TRBJ1-1, with D uncertain. Trimming stripped 6 bases from V and 0 bases from J, with 11 bases between. The CDR3 length is 14 residues. From germline, CDR1 is SNHLY and CDR2 FYNNEI. The CDR3 region is CASSHYGVNTEAFF. CDR3 nucleotide sequence: TGTGCCAGCAGCCATTATGGGGTGAACACTGAAGCTTTCTTT.

This clonotype was detected ten times or more. The chain employs TRBV20-1 and TRBJ1-1; possibly TRBD1 for D (5 bases). Germline V lookup: CDR1 DFQATT, CDR2 SNEGSKA (reference sequence). The CDR3 has 14 residues. Trimming stripped 1 base from V and 6 bases from J, with 15 bases between. CDR3 in amino acids: CSARVGGAVSEAFF. The CDR3 DNA sequence: TGCAGTGCTAGAGTCGGAGGGGCGGTATCTGAAGCTTTCTTT.

This clonotype was seen only a few times. This chain links TRBV7-2 with TRBJ2-1, with D possibly being TRBD2 (6 bases). Germline assignment: CDR1 SGHTA and CDR2 FQGNSA. The V end lost 6 bases, the J end lost 6 bases, and 21 bases lay between the germline ends. The CDR3 covers 16 residues. This chain's CDR3 is CASRPPGREFSNEQFF. The DNA for the CDR3 is TGTGCCAGCAGGCCTCCAGGACGGGAGTTTTCCAATGAGCAGTTCTTC.

This clonotype was recorded many times. At one boundary the junction diverges from the germline segment, which might be a read error. The CDR3 reads CASSFSGTDTQYF. In DNA, the CDR3 is TGTGCCAGCAGCTTCTCGGGCACAGATACGCAGTATTTT. The genes are TRBV5-1 and TRBJ2-3; D unclear. This CDR3 contains 13 residues. Germline V gene sequence: CDR1 SGHRS, CDR2 YFSETQ.

This clonotype was counted only a few times. The chain combines TRBV3-1 with TRBJ2-3, with a tentative D call TRBD2 (6 bases). Germline loops: CDR1 LGHDT, CDR2 YNNKEL (reference sequence). Trimming stripped 0 bases from V and 2 bases from J, with 12 bases between. The CDR3 contains 16 residues. The CDR3 nucleotides read TGTGCCAGCAGCCAAGATCCTAGCGCGGACACAGATACGCAGTATTTT. Its protein product is CASSQDPSADTDTQYF.

This clonotype was counted only a few times. The genes are TRBV24-1 and TRBJ2-1; the D call may be TRBD1 or TRBD2 (5 bases each). With 3 bases removed from V and 10 bases from J, the gap between germline ends came to 12 bases. Germline lookup yields CDR1 KGHDR and CDR2 SFDVKD. The CDR3 is 13 residues long. For the CDR3, the DNA is TGTGCCACCAGTGATGGGACGGTGAGAGAGCAGTTCTTC. Amino acids: CATSDGTVREQFF.